The 20 T cell receptor beta chains below come from one sample, sequenced in a study of Graves' ophthalmopathy and Graves' hyperthyroidism. Amplified material comprised TCR beta CDR3 regions derived from RNA transcripts. HTBI primers were used in a first-round RT-PCR, which preceded a second-round multiplex PCR. TCRdb re-called the multiplex PCR reads through MiXCR, storing one row per CDR3 protein. Among 620,000 or so distinct CDR3 sequences, around a fifth were seen once, and the ten largest hold approximately 6.5%. Sequenced sample: peripheral blood. These receptors were taken from a woman aged 18-29 years with stable Graves' hyperthyroidism. Some clones in this sample may be carry-over from other donors' samples.

The chain employs TRBV6-1 and TRBJ2-5; TRBD2 matches 15 bases. Per germline, CDR1 MNHNS and CDR2 SASEGT. The trim removed 7 bases at V and 5 bases at J, leaving 8 bases unmatched. The CDR3 loop spans 16 amino acids. The chain's CDR3 is CASTKGLAGGGETQYF. DNA of the CDR3: TGTGCCAGCACCAAGGGACTAGCGGGGGGCGGGGAGACCCAGTACTTC.

The rearrangement joins TRBV5-1 to TRBJ2-7; 7 bases agree with TRBD1. This CDR3 is built from 14 residues. Germline values: CDR1 SGHRS, CDR2 YFSETQ. V shed 5 bases, J shed 2 bases, and the junction held 7 bases outside the gene matches. This CDR3 is CASRRDTGAYEQYF. CDR3 DNA sequence: TGCGCCAGCAGGAGGGATACAGGGGCCTACGAGCAGTACTTC.

The J gene is TRBJ1-1, the V gene TRBV12-3 or TRBV12-4; tentative D call: TRBD1 (6 bases). Deletions cut 7 bases from V and 4 bases from J, with 13 bases between. The CDR3 sequence is 13 residues long. The CDR3 reads CASTPQGSTEAFF. CDR3 in DNA: TGTGCCAGCACTCCACAGGGAAGCACTGAAGCTTTCTTT.

Of note for this clonotype: This may come from a read error, since a much larger clone is one base off. V and J are TRBV30 and TRBJ1-1, with D maybe TRBD1 (5 bases). CDR1 and CDR2 (germline): GTSNPN, SVGIG (reference sequence). This CDR3 has 12 amino acids. The DNA for the CDR3 is TGTGCCTGGAGCGGCTGGGGCACTGAACCTTTCTTT. Its translation is CAWSGWGTEPFF.

This chain joins TRBV12-3 or TRBV12-4 and TRBJ1-5; tentatively, D is TRBD1 (6 bases). Trimming removed 5 bases from V and 7 bases from J, with 15 bases in between. This CDR3 has 14 residues. The CDR3 loop is CASSPQGRGQPQHF. DNA for the CDR3: TGTGCCAGCAGTCCACAGGGCCGCGGGCAGCCCCAGCATTTT.

J is TRBJ2-2 and V is TRBV18, with a weak D call TRBD1 (6 bases). Trimming removed 1 base at V and 1 base at J, with 10 bases between. This CDR3 spans 16 amino acids. CDR1 is KGHSH, CDR2 LQKENI, per germline. The chain's CDR3 is CASSPRPGQNTGELFF. In nucleotides, the CDR3 is TGTGCCAGCTCACCACGTCCGGGACAGAACACCGGGGAGCTGTTTTTT.

This clonotype was observed many times. The chain links TRBV20-1 to TRBJ2-2; 10 bases fit TRBD1. The length of the CDR3 is 18 residues. Germline assignment: CDR1 DFQATT and CDR2 SNEGSKA (reference sequence). J lost 0 bases, V lost 2 bases, and 9 bases had no gene match. The CDR3 loop is CSARKPFGQGANTGELFF. The DNA of the CDR3 is TGCAGTGCTAGAAAACCCTTCGGACAGGGGGCGAACACCGGGGAGCTGTTTTTT.

This chain uses TRBV28 with TRBJ1-2; weak D call: TRBD1 (6 bases). From germline, CDR1 is MDHEN and CDR2 SYDVKM. V shed 3 bases and J shed 5 bases, with 19 bases lying between them. This CDR3 comprises 16 residues. The CDR3 is CASSLEPGQPTYGYTF. For the CDR3, the DNA is TGTGCCAGCAGTTTGGAACCCGGACAGCCGACTTATGGCTACACCTTC.

The rearrangement uses TRBV12-3 or TRBV12-4 and TRBJ2-7; D unresolved. The CDR3 is 12 amino acids. Trimming took off 6 bases at V and 5 bases at J, with 11 bases between the two ends. The CDR3 DNA sequence: TGTGCCAGCAGCCCCGACCACAACGAGCAGTACTTC. Protein sequence: CASSPDHNEQYF.

The chain has TRBV6-5 and TRBJ1-2; a weak D match, TRBD1 (5 bases). V lost 0 bases to trimming and J lost 3 bases, with 11 bases between them. CDR3 size: 15 residues. The germline gives CDR1 MNHEY, CDR2 SVGAGI. CDR3 in DNA: TGTGCCAGCAGTTACTCGGGGGGAGGCGACTATGGCTACACCTTC. As protein: CASSYSGGGDYGYTF.

This clonotype was counted many times. This chain links TRBV13 with TRBJ1-1, with TRBD1 matching 7 bases. The CDR3 covers 15 residues. CDR1 is PRHDT, CDR2 FYEKMQ, per germline (reference sequence). V gave up 5 bases and J gave up 5 bases; unmatched junction bases: 11. CDR3 sequence reads: CASSTGDILGTEAFF. For the CDR3, the DNA is TGTGCCAGCAGCACAGGGGACATTCTAGGGACTGAAGCTTTCTTT.

The table lists this clonotype with a few counts. The chain couples TRBV10-3 to TRBJ2-2; TRBD1 agrees at 10 bases. This CDR3 is built from 17 residues. Germline V lookup: CDR1 ENHRY, CDR2 SYGVKD. V was pared by 0 bases and J by 4 bases, with 5 bases of the junction left unmatched. DNA for the CDR3: TGTGCCATCAGTGAGTCGAGACAGGGGGCTGGCACCGGGGAGCTGTTTTTT. Amino acid sequence: CAISESRQGAGTGELFF.

This clonotype was seen repeatedly, ten times or more. The chain has TRBV20-1 and TRBJ2-7; D could derive from TRBD1 or TRBD2 (6 bases each). With 0 bases removed from V and 4 bases from J, the gap between germline ends came to 13 bases. CDR3 length equals 14 residues. Looked up from germline, CDR1 is DFQATT and CDR2 is SNEGSKA (reference sequence). CDR3 residues: CSARDQRGRYEQYF. The CDR3 DNA follows: TGCAGTGCTAGAGATCAACGGGGGCGGTACGAGCAGTACTTC.

J is TRBJ1-2 and V is TRBV3-1; TRBD1 agrees at 12 bases. J gave up 2 bases and V 4 bases, and 5 bases lay outside the gene matches. The germline CDR1 and CDR2 sequences are LGHDT and YNNKEL (reference sequence). The CDR3 is 16 amino acids. The CDR3, as DNA: TGTGCCAGCAGCCCCACCGGGACAGGGGGCAACTATGGCTACACCTTC. Amino acid sequence: CASSPTGTGGNYGYTF.

The rearrangement links TRBV3-1 to TRBJ2-7, with D perhaps TRBD1 or TRBD2 (5 bases each). The CDR3 has 15 amino acids. Germline CDR1 LGHDT, CDR2 YNNKEL (reference sequence). V lost 1 base, J lost 2 bases, and 12 bases lay in between. In DNA form, the CDR3 reads TGTGCCAGCAGCCAAGTTTTTAGGGGACCCTACGAGCAGTACTTC. Translation: CASSQVFRGPYEQYF.

This clonotype appeared many times. This chain connects TRBV11-2 to TRBJ2-6; no definite D call. Trimming cost V 0 bases and J 0 bases, with 9 bases left between them. Per the germline V gene, CDR1 is SGHAT and CDR2 is FQNNGV. This CDR3 is 17 amino acids long. CDR3 bases: TGTGCCAGCAGCTTAGACGGACCCCTCTCTGGGGCCAACGTCCTGACTTTC. The encoded protein is CASSLDGPLSGANVLTF.

This clonotype was seen many times. The chain recombines TRBV11-2 with TRBJ2-2; 7 nucleotides line up with TRBD1. V lost 0 bases and J lost 4; bases outside the gene matches: 8. CDR3 length: 17 amino acids. Germline V gene lookup returns CDR1 SGHAT and CDR2 FQNNGV. CDR3 sequence (DNA): TGTGCCAGCAGCTTAGATCAGGTGACAGGGCGCACCGGGGAGCTGTTTTTT. It yields the protein CASSLDQVTGRTGELFF.

Only a few counts were recorded for this clonotype. This chain connects TRBV28 to TRBJ1-1; D uncertain. The CDR3 extends over 15 amino acids. CDR1 is MDHEN and CDR2 is SYDVKM in the germline V gene. Trimming cost V 5 bases and J 4 bases, with 17 bases left between them. The CDR3 DNA follows: TGTGCCAGCAGTCAGCCCGGGAGGCGAGTCACTGAAGCTTTCTTT. It yields the protein CASSQPGRRVTEAFF.

This clonotype was recorded many times. The V call is TRBV19, the J call TRBJ1-1; D remains ambiguous. CDR1 and CDR2 (germline): LNHDA, SQIVND (reference sequence). CDR3 length equals 14 residues. V was cut by 4 bases and J by 2 bases, with 11 bases left in between. As DNA, the CDR3 is TGTGCCAGTAGTAACAACGACCACAACACTGAAGCTTTCTTT. Translating gives CASSNNDHNTEAFF.

The chain links TRBV29-1 to TRBJ2-7; D might be TRBD1 or TRBD2, each matching 6 bases. Looked up from germline, CDR1 is SQVTM and CDR2 is ANQGSEA. This CDR3 comprises 16 residues. V lost 4 bases and J 3 bases, leaving 22 bases between the germline ends. The CDR3 nucleotides read TGCAGCGTTGGTCTGTATGGGGGGCTCACCTTCTACGAGCAGTACTTC. It specifies CSVGLYGGLTFYEQYF.